The following is a TCR beta chain sequence with its context. It lacks a known antigen. No clone much larger than this one lies a single base away; base qualities are absent. These data are taken from a study of T-cell reconstitution after alpha-beta-depleted transplantation in children (dated by TCRdb to 2016 to 2017). For the study in its entirety: Using TCR repertoire profiling, the study followed T-cell immune reconstitution in a quantitative way in children after TCRalphabeta/CD19-depleted allogeneic hematopoietic cell transplantation.

The library was obtained by PCR. The listed sequencing device is Illumina HiSeq 2500. To normalize quantification of the TCRbeta repertoire, the TCR libraries were built with molecular barcoding that relied on unique molecular identifiers. TCRdb's own reprocessing of the public reads used fastp at Q25 and MiXCR and kept productive beta chains. Rows merge per CDR3 protein into single entries with the most common DNA and genes. Across this sample there are approximately 230,000 distinct CDR3 sequences, with approximately 24% seen only once. The ten largest clones represent more than 4.5% of the sample. Study-level results and caveats: In some patients, the high TCRbeta diversity seen at day 60 was put down to recipient T cells and intrathymic progenitors that had survived conditioning. The frequencies of hyperexpanded clones fell over the following months, and after one year, T-cell counts and TCRbeta diversity were mostly attributed to newly produced T cells. The apparently early alphabetaT-cell count recovery about two months after transplant was reportedly dependent on only several hundred rapidly expanded clones derived from non-depleted graft cells.

In light of the paper, this sample's treatment or condition label describes: allogeneic hematopoietic cell transplantation with graft depleted of TCRalphabeta T cells and CD19 B cells. The transplant recipients were children given TCRalphabeta/CD19-depleted allogeneic hematopoietic cell grafts. CDR3 length: 15 amino acids, cysteine to phenylalanine. Only CDR3 DNA remains: 45 bases, in frame from the first base. V is cut by 3 bases and J by 5 bases, and the space between the germline ends is 17 bases. CDR1 SGHRS and CDR2 YFSETQ were looked up in the germline V gene. This receptor was obtained from a female patient aged 2 to 10 who had a stem cell transplant for congenital amegakaryocytic thrombocytopenia, so the T cells may come from the graft donor. The rearrangement joined TRBV5-1 to TRBJ2-5; possibly the D gene is TRBD2, per 6 matching bases. Specimen: PBMCs, mostly from graft donor cells, collected 360 days after TCRalphabeta/CD19-depleted stem cell transplant. The DNA reads TGCGCCAGCAGCTCCGGGACTTCCTACCCGGAGACCCAGTACTTC. Translated, it reads CASSSGTSYPETQYF.